This record concerns one TCR beta chain sequence. This receptor's antigen is unknown. No base quality values were provided; no much bigger clone lies one nucleotide off. This specimen belongs to a study of blood T cell repertoires in COVID-19 (dated by TCRdb to between 2020 and 2021). Regarding the complete study: Samples from collaborators originated in the United States, Italy and Spain and spanned both the acute and convalescent phases of COVID-19. The prospective study material was composed of cDNA or gDNA derived from T cells, B-cell-depleted T cells, or PBMCs. Deeply sampled blood TCRbeta repertoires from subjects exposed to, actively infected with, or recovered from COVID-19 were included in the dataset. The repertoires were released in a freely available public database intended as a resource for research on the immune response to SARS-CoV-2. Samples were obtained from the ongoing ImmuneRACE study (first 160 participants) and from approximately 1,200 subjects provided by 6 global collaborators. A de-identified subject ID, COVID-19 status, age in years and sex were almost always included in the sample metadata. HLA class I and class II types, where available, came from metadata supplied by the sample provider rather than from assay-based typing.

CDR1 and CDR2, looked up from the germline V gene, are LGHNA and YSLEER. The CDR3, from cysteine to phenylalanine, totals 15 residues. The only DNA kept is the CDR3, 45 bases in frame from the first base. Unmatched junction bases come to 7, with V trimmed by 1 base and J by 5 bases. Study-level results and caveats: Clinical and demographic metadata were provided uncurated, with the amount varying by source and participant.

The immunoSEQ Assay, a bias-controlled multiplex PCR, was used to amplify TCRbeta CDR3 regions from genomic DNA. Per the source publication's procedure: The number of nucleated cells in each sample was estimated by amplification of reference gene primers within the assay. To quantify the absolute abundance of each unique TCRbeta CDR3 rearrangement, sequence reads were collapsed and filtered. Productive Simpson clonality was computed per sample as the square root of Simpson's diversity index over productive rearrangements. The table comes from immuneACCESS by way of TCRdb, which keeps in-frame sequences with V and J called. Part of the clones is missing from these tables; in studies checked, under half for an unresolved V gene and the rest for unknown reasons. V, J and clone size are those of that table, while D and trimming were read from the DNA. The sample table contains some 74,000 clones; only one count was recorded for approximately 79% of them. The ten largest make up roughly a tenth of the sample.

Each collaborating institution followed its own protocols to collect whole blood in K2EDTA tubes. For TCRbeta analysis, collaborator samples were shipped as frozen whole blood, as isolated PBMCs, or as DNA extracted from either sample type. Sequenced input: peripheral blood. Recombination joined TRBV4-3 with TRBJ1-1, with 7 middle bases fitting TRBD1. The receptor's source is a woman between 45 and 60 years old with acute or convalescent COVID-19. The sequenced DNA is TGCGCCAGCAGCCAAGTTGAGGGGGCAGGTACTGAAGCTTTCTTT. It specifies CASSQVEGAGTEAFF.